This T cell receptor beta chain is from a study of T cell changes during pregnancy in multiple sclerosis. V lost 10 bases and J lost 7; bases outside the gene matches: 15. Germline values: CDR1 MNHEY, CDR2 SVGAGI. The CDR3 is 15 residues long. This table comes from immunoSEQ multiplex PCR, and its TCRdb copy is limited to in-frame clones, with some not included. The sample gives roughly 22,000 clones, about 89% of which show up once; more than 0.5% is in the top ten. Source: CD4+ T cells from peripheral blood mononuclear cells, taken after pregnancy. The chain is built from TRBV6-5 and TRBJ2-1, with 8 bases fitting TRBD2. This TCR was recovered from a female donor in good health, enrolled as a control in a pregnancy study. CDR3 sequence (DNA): TGTGCCACAACCAAGGGGACTAGTCCTTCGAATGAGCAGTTCTTC. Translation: CATTKGTSPSNEQFF.